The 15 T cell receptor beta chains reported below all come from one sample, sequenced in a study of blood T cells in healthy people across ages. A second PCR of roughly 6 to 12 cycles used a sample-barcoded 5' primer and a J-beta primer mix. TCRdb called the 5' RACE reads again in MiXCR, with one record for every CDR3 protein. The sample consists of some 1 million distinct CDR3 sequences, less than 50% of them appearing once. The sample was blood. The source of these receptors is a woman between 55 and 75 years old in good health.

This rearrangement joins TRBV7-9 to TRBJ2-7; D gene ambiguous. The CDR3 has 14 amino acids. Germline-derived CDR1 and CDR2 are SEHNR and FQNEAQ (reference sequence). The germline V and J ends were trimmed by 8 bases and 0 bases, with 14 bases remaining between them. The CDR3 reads CASAESRTSYEQYF. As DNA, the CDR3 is TGTGCCAGCGCCGAAAGCAGGACCTCCTACGAGCAGTACTTC.

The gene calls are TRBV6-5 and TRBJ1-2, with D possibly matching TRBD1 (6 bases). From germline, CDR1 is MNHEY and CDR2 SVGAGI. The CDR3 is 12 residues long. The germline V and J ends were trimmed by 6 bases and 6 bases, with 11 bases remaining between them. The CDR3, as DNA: TGTGCCAGCAGCGCAGGGGCCGATGGCTACACCTTC. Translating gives CASSAGADGYTF.

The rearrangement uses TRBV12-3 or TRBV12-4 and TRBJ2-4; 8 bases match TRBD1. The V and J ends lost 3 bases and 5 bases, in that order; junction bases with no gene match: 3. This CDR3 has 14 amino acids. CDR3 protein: CASSLGRGQNIQYF. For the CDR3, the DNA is TGTGCCAGCAGTTTGGGCAGGGGGCAAAACATTCAGTACTTC.

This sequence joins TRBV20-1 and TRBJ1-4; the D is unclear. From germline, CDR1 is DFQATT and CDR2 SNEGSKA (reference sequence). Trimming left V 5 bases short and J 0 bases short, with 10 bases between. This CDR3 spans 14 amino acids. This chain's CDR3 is CSAPEAATNEKLFF. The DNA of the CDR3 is TGCAGTGCTCCCGAAGCTGCAACTAATGAAAAACTGTTTTTT.

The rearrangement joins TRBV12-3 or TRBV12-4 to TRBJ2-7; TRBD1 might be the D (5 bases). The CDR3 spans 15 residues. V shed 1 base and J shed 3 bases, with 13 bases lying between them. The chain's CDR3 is CASSLDPGASYEQYF. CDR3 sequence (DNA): TGTGCCAGCAGTTTAGACCCTGGGGCAAGCTACGAGCAGTACTTC.

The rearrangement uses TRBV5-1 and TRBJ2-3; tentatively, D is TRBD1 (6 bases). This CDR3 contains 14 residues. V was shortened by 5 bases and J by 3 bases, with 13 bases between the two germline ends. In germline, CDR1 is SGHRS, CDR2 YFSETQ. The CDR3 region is CASRVLDRTDTQYF. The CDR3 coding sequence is TGCGCCAGCAGAGTGTTGGACAGAACAGATACGCAGTATTTT.

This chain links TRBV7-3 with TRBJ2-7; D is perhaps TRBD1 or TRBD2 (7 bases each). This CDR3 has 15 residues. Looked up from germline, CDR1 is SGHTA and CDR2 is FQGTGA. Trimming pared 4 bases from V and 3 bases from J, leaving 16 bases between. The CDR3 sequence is CASSSQGGAGYEQYF. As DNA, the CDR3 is TGTGCCAGCAGCTCCCAGGGGGGGGCCGGCTACGAGCAGTACTTC.

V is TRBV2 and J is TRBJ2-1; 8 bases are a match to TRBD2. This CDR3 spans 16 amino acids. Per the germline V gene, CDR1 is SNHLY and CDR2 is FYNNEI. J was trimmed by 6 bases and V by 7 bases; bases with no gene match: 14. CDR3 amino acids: CASIATGAGVGNEQFF. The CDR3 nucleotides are TGTGCCAGCATCGCCACTGGAGCGGGAGTTGGCAATGAGCAGTTCTTC.

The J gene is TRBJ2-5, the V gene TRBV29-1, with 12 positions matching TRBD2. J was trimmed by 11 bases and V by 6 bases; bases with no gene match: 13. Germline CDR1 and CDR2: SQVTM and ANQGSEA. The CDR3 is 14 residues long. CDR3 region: CSVAATSGRGEQYF. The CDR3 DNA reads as TGCAGCGTGGCCGCGACTAGCGGGAGAGGTGAGCAGTACTTC.

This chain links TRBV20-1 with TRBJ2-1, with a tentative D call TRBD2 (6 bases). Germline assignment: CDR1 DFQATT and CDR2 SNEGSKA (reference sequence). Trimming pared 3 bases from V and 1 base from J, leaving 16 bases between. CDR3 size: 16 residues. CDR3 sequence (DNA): TGCAGTGCTAGGGGACTTGCGGGCGATTCCTACAATGAGCAGTTCTTC. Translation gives CSARGLAGDSYNEQFF.

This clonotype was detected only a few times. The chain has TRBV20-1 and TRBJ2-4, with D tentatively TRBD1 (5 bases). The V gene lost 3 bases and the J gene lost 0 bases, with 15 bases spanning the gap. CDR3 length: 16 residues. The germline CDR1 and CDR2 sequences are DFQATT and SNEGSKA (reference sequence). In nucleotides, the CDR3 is TGCAGTGCTAGCAAGAACAGGATATTAGCCAAAAACATTCAGTACTTC. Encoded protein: CSASKNRILAKNIQYF.

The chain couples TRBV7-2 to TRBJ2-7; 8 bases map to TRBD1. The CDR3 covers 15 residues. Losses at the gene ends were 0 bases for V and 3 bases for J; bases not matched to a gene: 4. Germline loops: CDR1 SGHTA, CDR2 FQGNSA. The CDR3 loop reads CASSLAPDRGYEQYF. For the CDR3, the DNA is TGTGCCAGCAGCTTAGCACCTGACAGGGGCTACGAGCAGTACTTC.

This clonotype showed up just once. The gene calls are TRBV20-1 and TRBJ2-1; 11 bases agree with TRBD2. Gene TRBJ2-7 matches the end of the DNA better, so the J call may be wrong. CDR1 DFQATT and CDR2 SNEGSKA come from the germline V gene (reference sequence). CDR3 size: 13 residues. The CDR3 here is CSAMLLAGDEQYF. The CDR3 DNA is TGCAGTGCCATGTTACTAGCGGGAGATGAGCAGTACTTC.

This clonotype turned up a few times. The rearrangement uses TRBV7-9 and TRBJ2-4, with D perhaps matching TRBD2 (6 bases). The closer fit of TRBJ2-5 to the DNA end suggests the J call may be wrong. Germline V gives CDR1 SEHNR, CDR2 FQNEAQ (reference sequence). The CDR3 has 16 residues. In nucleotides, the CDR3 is TGTGCCAGCAGCTCAGGGCGGGGCGGCGCACAAGAGACCCAGTACTTC. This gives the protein CASSSGRGGAQETQYF.

CDR3 residues: CASSASGTKYEQFF. CDR3 DNA sequence: TGTGCCAGCAGCGCCTCCGGGACTAAATACGAGCAGTTCTTC. The rearrangement uses TRBV5-6 and TRBJ2-1; 7 bases map to TRBD2. The length of the CDR3 is 14 residues. V trimming: 4 bases; J trimming: 10 bases; junction bases outside the gene matches: 11. Per the germline V gene, CDR1 is SGHDT and CDR2 is YYEEEE.